This TCR beta chain derives from a study of cytomegalovirus exposure and HLA in healthy donors. Measured with immunoSEQ multiplex PCR; TCRdb has only the in-frame clones, and not every one. This sample carries 110,000 or so clones, roughly 86% of them seen once, and the ten largest clones take about 2.1%. There are 15 residues in the CDR3. Looked up from germline, CDR1 is KGHSH and CDR2 is LQKENI. V lost 2 bases and J lost 3; bases outside the gene matches: 7. This sequence originates from a young woman in good health and CMV-seronegative. The rearrangement uses TRBV18 and TRBJ2-7, with 7 bases fitting TRBD1. Sequencing input: PBMCs. CDR3 nucleotide sequence: TGTGCCAGCTCACCAAGCCCGACAGGGTACTACGAGCAGTACTTC. Amino acid sequence: CASSPSPTGYYEQYF.